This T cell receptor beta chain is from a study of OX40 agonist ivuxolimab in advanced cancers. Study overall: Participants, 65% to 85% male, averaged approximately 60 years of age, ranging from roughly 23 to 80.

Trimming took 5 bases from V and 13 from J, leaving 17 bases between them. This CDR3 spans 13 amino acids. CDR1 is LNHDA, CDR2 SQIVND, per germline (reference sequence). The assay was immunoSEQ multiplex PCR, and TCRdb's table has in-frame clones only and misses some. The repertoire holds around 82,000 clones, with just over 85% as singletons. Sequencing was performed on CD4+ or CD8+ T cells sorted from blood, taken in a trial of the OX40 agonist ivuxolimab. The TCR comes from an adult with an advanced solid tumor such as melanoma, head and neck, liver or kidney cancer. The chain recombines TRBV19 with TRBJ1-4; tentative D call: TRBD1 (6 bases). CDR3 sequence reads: CASSVTGNGRLFF. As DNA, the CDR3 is TGTGCCAGTAGTGTCACAGGGAATGGAAGACTGTTTTTT.